Presented here are 28 T cell receptor beta chains from one specimen sequenced in a study of post-analysis software for immune sequencing data. What these receptors recognize is not known. Findings and caveats of the study: There were roughly 5 TRBV segments more frequent in patients than controls, and TRBV5-6, TRBV5-1 and TRBV20-1 were among them.

Each TCR beta cDNA library carried unique molecular identifiers. TCRdb reprocessed the PCR reads with MiXCR, giving one entry per CDR3 protein. This table holds 600,000 to 700,000 distinct CDR3 sequences, about 60% found once. The sequenced sample was blood. The receptors shown here come from a girl aged 2 to 10 with multiple sclerosis.

The chain employs TRBV7-2 and TRBJ2-6; 7 bases map to TRBD2. J lost 2 bases, V lost 1 base, and 8 bases had no gene match. This CDR3 is built from 18 residues. The germline gives CDR1 SGHTA, CDR2 FQGNSA. In DNA, the CDR3 is TGTGCCAGCAGCTTAGTCGCCGGAGGGAGGGCTGGGGCCAACGTCCTGACTTTC. Translating it yields CASSLVAGGRAGANVLTF.

The V and J genes are TRBV4-3 and TRBJ1-1; a possible D gene is TRBD1 (5 bases). V was shortened by 0 bases and J by 9 bases, with 17 bases between the two germline ends. The germline V gene has CDR1 LGHNA and CDR2 YSLEER. CDR3 size: 15 residues. This chain's CDR3 is CASSQDEGYSGKAFF. DNA of the CDR3: TGCGCCAGCAGCCAAGATGAGGGGTACAGTGGGAAAGCTTTCTTT.

The rearrangement uses TRBV6-5 and TRBJ2-1; the D is unclear. The CDR3 covers 11 residues. V lost 8 bases to trimming and J lost 7 bases, with 9 bases between them. Per the germline V gene, CDR1 is MNHEY and CDR2 is SVGAGI. In DNA, the CDR3 is TGTGCCAGCCGGCGAAGTAATGAGCAGTTCTTC. Its protein is CASRRSNEQFF.

This chain connects TRBV27 to TRBJ2-7, with 9 nucleotides matching TRBD2. Germline lookup yields CDR1 MNHEY and CDR2 SMNVEV (reference sequence). This CDR3 is 15 amino acids long. V lost 4 bases and J lost 5; bases outside the gene matches: 9. CDR3 sequence reads: CASSYGGRVYDEQYF. The CDR3 DNA reads as TGTGCCAGCAGTTACGGCGGGAGGGTATACGACGAGCAGTACTTC.

A single count supports this clonotype. The chain carries TRBV20-1 and TRBJ2-1, with 7 bases fitting TRBD2. The CDR3 is 17 residues long. V lost 3 bases to trimming and J lost 0 bases; unmatched junction nucleotides: 11. CDR1 and CDR2 from the germline V gene are DFQATT and SNEGSKA (reference sequence). CDR3 in DNA: TGCAGTGCTAGTGATCGCGGGAGTTTACGCTCCTACAATGAGCAGTTCTTC. Its protein product is CSASDRGSLRSYNEQFF.

This chain links TRBV5-1 with TRBJ2-3; TRBD2 agrees at 9 bases. This CDR3 has 17 residues. Germline V gives CDR1 SGHRS, CDR2 YFSETQ. Losses at the gene ends were 4 bases for V and 0 bases for J; bases not matched to a gene: 9. The CDR3 here is CASSRTGTSPSTDTQYF. The CDR3 coding sequence is TGCGCCAGCAGCCGGACCGGGACTAGCCCTAGCACAGATACGCAGTATTTT.

The chain employs TRBV20-1 and TRBJ1-2; perhaps TRBD1 as D (6 bases). V lost 0 bases and J lost 3, with 14 bases in between. Germline lookup yields CDR1 DFQATT and CDR2 SNEGSKA (reference sequence). There are 15 residues in the CDR3. The CDR3 DNA follows: TGCAGTGCTAGAGATAGAGTTTCAGGGGACTATGGCTACACCTTC. Protein: CSARDRVSGDYGYTF.

The V call is TRBV20-1, the J call TRBJ1-1, with D possibly matching TRBD1 (6 bases). Germline V gene data show CDR1 as DFQATT and CDR2 as SNEGSKA (reference sequence). There are 14 residues in the CDR3. Trimming stripped 4 bases from V and 0 bases from J, with 12 bases between. CDR3 in amino acids: CSANSGAMNTEAFF. DNA of the CDR3: TGCAGTGCTAATTCAGGGGCAATGAACACTGAAGCTTTCTTT.

J is TRBJ2-1 and V is TRBV6-6, with TRBD2 matching over 15 bases. Trimming cost V 7 bases and J 13 bases; bases outside gene matches: 17. CDR1 is MNHNY, CDR2 SVGAGI, per germline (reference sequence). The CDR3 contains 17 residues. CDR3 region: CASNIEGLAGGGETQFF. CDR3 bases: TGTGCCAGCAACATTGAGGGACTAGCGGGAGGAGGAGAGACCCAGTTCTTC.

The CDR3: CSAGHEQFF. In nucleotides, the CDR3 is TGCAGTGCGGGGCATGAGCAGTTCTTC. This chain connects TRBV20-1 to TRBJ2-1, with D possibly matching TRBD1 (5 bases). With 6 bases removed from V and 8 bases from J, the gap between germline ends came to 5 bases. Germline CDR1 reads DFQATT; CDR2 reads SNEGSKA (reference sequence). The length of the CDR3 is 9 residues.

The chain uses TRBV10-3 and TRBJ2-1, with 16 bases that match TRBD2. J gave up 8 bases and V 6 bases, and 10 bases lay outside the gene matches. The CDR3 consists of 17 residues. Looked up from germline, CDR1 is ENHRY and CDR2 is SYGVKD. CDR3 in DNA: TGTGCCATCAGCAGAGGGACTAGCGGGGGGGCCGGCGATGAGCAGTTCTTC. It encodes CAISRGTSGGAGDEQFF.

Regarding this clonotype: Because the CDR3 is missing its conserved closing phenylalanine or tryptophan, this is likely a read error. This chain joins TRBV2 and TRBJ2-7; D unclear. The germline CDR1 and CDR2 sequences are SNHLY and FYNNEI. There are 11 residues in the CDR3. The V end was cut by 10 bases, the J end by 5 bases, with 12 bases between. Written as DNA, the CDR3 is TGTGCCATACCTACGGGTAACGAGCAGTACTTA. This encodes CAIPTGNEQYL.

This sequence joins TRBV4-1 and TRBJ2-1; tentatively, D is TRBD1 (6 bases). The CDR3 has 14 amino acids. Looked up from germline, CDR1 is MGHRA and CDR2 is YSYEKL. The V and J ends lost 5 bases and 5 bases respectively, with 13 bases between them. DNA of the CDR3: TGCGCCAGCAGCTACCTGGACAGACACAATGAGCAGTTCTTC. This translates into CASSYLDRHNEQFF.

The genes are TRBV12-5 and TRBJ2-3; D may correspond to TRBD1 or TRBD2 (5 bases each). This CDR3 is 15 amino acids long. Per germline, CDR1 LGHNT and CDR2 FRNRAP. V shed 1 base and J shed 5 bases, with 13 bases lying between them. In nucleotides, the CDR3 is TGTGCTAGTGGTTTGGGAGGGACGGTAAAAGATACGCAGTATTTT. Translating gives CASGLGGTVKDTQYF.

This clonotype has a single count. Sequence at one end of the junction differs from germline and may be a read error. The V call is TRBV4-1, the J call TRBJ2-1; 11 nucleotides agree with TRBD2. Germline lookup yields CDR1 MGHRA and CDR2 YSYEKL. There are 18 residues in the CDR3. The CDR3 reads CASSQTQTGTSGQNEQFF. Here the CDR3 DNA reads TGTGCCAGCAGCCAAACCCAGACCGGGACTAGCGGCCAGAATGAGCAGTTCTTC.

This clonotype was seen a few times. This rearrangement joins TRBV7-2 to TRBJ2-6; 7 bases line up with TRBD2. V gave up 1 base and J gave up 1 base; unmatched junction bases: 1. The V gene's germline CDR1 is SGHTA and CDR2 FQGNSA. CDR3 size: 16 residues. This chain's CDR3 is CASSLVGGSGANVLTF. CDR3 sequence (DNA): TGTGCCAGCAGCTTAGTCGGGGGGTCTGGGGCCAACGTCCTGACTTTC.

The J gene is TRBJ2-5, the V gene TRBV11-2; 7 nucleotides agree with TRBD1. The CDR3 has 15 amino acids. Germline assignment: CDR1 SGHAT and CDR2 FQNNGV. The V segment lost 5 bases and the J segment 0 bases; nucleotides outside the gene matches: 6. Written as DNA, the CDR3 is TGTGCCAGCAGCGCATGGGACAGAAACCAAGAGACCCAGTACTTC. Protein product: CASSAWDRNQETQYF.

The chain combines TRBV12-3 or TRBV12-4 with TRBJ1-4; D ambiguous. This CDR3 has 10 residues. V lost 7 bases and J 8 bases, leaving 5 bases between the germline ends. CDR3 amino acids: CASMGEKLFF. The CDR3 DNA reads TGTGCCAGCATGGGCGAAAAACTGTTTTTT.

The chain is built from TRBV14 and TRBJ2-7; D is unclear. Germline CDR1 SGHDN, CDR2 FVKESK. Trimming removed 1 base at V and 6 bases at J, with 7 bases between. The CDR3 runs to 12 residues. This CDR3 reads CASSQVPSEQYF. The CDR3 DNA follows: TGTGCCAGCAGCCAAGTCCCGAGCGAGCAGTACTTC.

With respect to this clonotype: The germline gene is not matched at one end of the junction; a read error may be the cause. The CDR3 sequence: CASSFGGSSYSEQFF. The DNA for the CDR3 is TGTGCCAGCAGTTTCGGGGGGAGCTCCTACAGTGAGCAGTTCTTC. The rearrangement uses TRBV27 and TRBJ2-1, with 7 nucleotides matching TRBD2. The CDR3 is made up of 15 amino acids. Germline V gives CDR1 MNHEY, CDR2 SMNVEV (reference sequence).

V usage is TRBV20-1 and J usage is TRBJ2-7, with D perhaps TRBD2 (6 bases). There are 13 residues in the CDR3. CDR1 and CDR2 from the germline V gene are DFQATT and SNEGSKA (reference sequence). V shed 3 bases and J shed 1 base, with 10 bases lying between them. In nucleotides, the CDR3 is TGCAGTGCTAGGTCTAGCGTTTCCTACGAGCAGTACTTC. It specifies CSARSSVSYEQYF.

The V and J genes are TRBV10-2 and TRBJ2-1; unclear D gene. Between the trimmed V and J ends, which lost 4 bases and 8 bases, there was a span of 12 bases. CDR1 WSHSY and CDR2 SAAADI come from the germline V gene. The CDR3 consists of 13 residues. For the CDR3, the DNA is TGCGCCAGCAGTGGGCTTACCCAGGATGAGCAGTTCTTC. Translating gives CASSGLTQDEQFF.

V is TRBV5-1 and J is TRBJ2-1; the D is unclear. Germline lookup yields CDR1 SGHRS and CDR2 YFSETQ. The CDR3 has 13 residues. Trimming shortened V by 4 bases and J by 4 bases, and 9 bases separated the two germline ends. The chain's CDR3 is CASSVDPYNEQFF. The CDR3 coding sequence is TGCGCCAGCAGCGTGGACCCATACAATGAGCAGTTCTTC.

The gene calls are TRBV30 and TRBJ2-5, with 7 nucleotides matching TRBD2. Germline trimming cut 2 bases from V and 1 base from J; bases unmatched to any gene: 10. Germline values: CDR1 GTSNPN, CDR2 SVGIG (reference sequence). The CDR3 is 16 residues long. The CDR3 bases are TGTGCCTGGAGTAAGCGAAGCGGGGTCCTCCAAGAGACCCAGTACTTC. Its protein is CAWSKRSGVLQETQYF.

The chain links TRBV20-1 to TRBJ1-2, with no clear D. CDR3 size: 13 residues. Germline loops: CDR1 DFQATT, CDR2 SNEGSKA (reference sequence). V was pared by 6 bases and J by 4 bases, with 15 bases between. The CDR3, as DNA: TGCAGTGCCCCCCCGGAGACCTTCTATGGCTACACCTTC. It encodes CSAPPETFYGYTF.

This chain links TRBV9 with TRBJ2-3, with D perhaps TRBD1 (6 bases). Germline values: CDR1 SGDLS, CDR2 YYNGEE. Trimming left V 0 bases short and J 1 base short, with 9 bases between. The CDR3 is 15 residues long. In nucleotides, the CDR3 is TGTGCCAGCAGCGTAGTGGGGGCTGGCACAGATACGCAGTATTTT. Protein sequence: CASSVVGAGTDTQYF.

In this sample, this clonotype turned up a few times. The V and J genes are TRBV2 and TRBJ1-2, with TRBD1 matching 8 bases. V was clipped by 7 bases and J by 2 bases; unmatched bases: 3. Germline CDR1 reads SNHLY; CDR2 reads FYNNEI. The CDR3 consists of 13 residues. CDR3 in DNA: TGTGCCAGCAACCAGGGGGCCAACTATGGCTACACCTTC. Translation: CASNQGANYGYTF.

The chain links TRBV6-6 to TRBJ1-2; TRBD1 agrees at 8 bases. Germline V CDR1 and CDR2: MNHNY, SVGAGI (reference sequence). V shed 6 bases and J 5 bases; nucleotides not matched to a gene: 5. The length of the CDR3 is 13 residues. This CDR3 is CASSRGQGYGYTF. The CDR3 nucleotides read TGTGCCAGCAGCCGAGGACAGGGTTATGGCTACACCTTC.